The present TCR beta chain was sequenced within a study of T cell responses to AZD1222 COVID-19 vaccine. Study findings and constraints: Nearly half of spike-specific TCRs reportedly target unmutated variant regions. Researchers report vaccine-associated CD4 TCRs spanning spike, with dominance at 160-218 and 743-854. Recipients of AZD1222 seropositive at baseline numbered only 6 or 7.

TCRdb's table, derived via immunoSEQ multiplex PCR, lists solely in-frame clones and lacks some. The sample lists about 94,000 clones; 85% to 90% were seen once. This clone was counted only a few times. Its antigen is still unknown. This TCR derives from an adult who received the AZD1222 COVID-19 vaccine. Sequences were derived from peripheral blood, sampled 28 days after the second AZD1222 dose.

This CDR3 is CSGGTSNTEAFF. The CDR3 DNA follows: TGCAGCGGGGGGACTTCGAACACTGAAGCTTTCTTT. The chain joins TRBV29-1 to TRBJ1-1; D possibly corresponds to TRBD1 (5 bases). The germline CDR1 and CDR2 sequences are SQVTM and ANQGSEA. Trimming removed 7 bases from V and 1 base from J, with 10 bases in between. This CDR3 is 12 amino acids long.